The present T cell receptor beta chain was sequenced within a study of breast tumors, draining lymph nodes, adjacent tissues. Notes on the study in general: Tumor repertoires ranked between lymph nodes and nontumor tissue in diversity, with V and J gene preferences. Data fit most tumor T cells coming from lymph node, expanding in tumor.

Breast cancer patients provided tissue from their axillary draining lymph nodes. This clonotype came up many times. What it binds is not known. TCRdb reprocessed the multiplex PCR reads via MiXCR and lists one record per CDR3 protein. The sample yields 140,000 or so distinct CDR3 sequences, roughly 33% seen once. Sequenced material: axillary lymph node tissue. This TCR derives from a female donor with breast cancer. Some clones in this sample may be carry-over from other donors' samples.

CDR3 sequence reads: CASSLSLGELFF. CDR3 DNA sequence: TGCGCCAGCAGCTTGTCGCTAGGGGAGCTGTTTTTT. This chain joins TRBV5-1 and TRBJ2-2, with no clear D. The CDR3 totals 12 residues. The V gene's germline CDR1 is SGHRS and CDR2 YFSETQ. With 1 base removed from V and 8 bases from J, the gap between germline ends came to 6 bases.